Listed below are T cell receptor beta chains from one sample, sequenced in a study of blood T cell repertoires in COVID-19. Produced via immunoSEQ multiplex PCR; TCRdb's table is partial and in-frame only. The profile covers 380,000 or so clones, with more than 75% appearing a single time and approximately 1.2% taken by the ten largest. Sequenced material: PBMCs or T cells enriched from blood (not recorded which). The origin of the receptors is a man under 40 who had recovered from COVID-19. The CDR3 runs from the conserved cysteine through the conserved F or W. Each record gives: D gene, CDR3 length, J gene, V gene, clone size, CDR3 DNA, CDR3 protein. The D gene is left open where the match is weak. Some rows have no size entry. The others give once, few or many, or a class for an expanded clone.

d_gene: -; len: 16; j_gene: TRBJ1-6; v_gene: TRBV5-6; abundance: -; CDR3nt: TGTGCCAGCAGCACCGACTTGAGCTCCTATAATTCACCCCTCCACTTT; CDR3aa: CASSTDLSSYNSPLHF
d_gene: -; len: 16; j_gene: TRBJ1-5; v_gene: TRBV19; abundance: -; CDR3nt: TGTGCCAGTATGGAGGGTACCTTCTATAGCAATCAGCCCCAGCATTTT; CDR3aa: CASMEGTFYSNQPQHF
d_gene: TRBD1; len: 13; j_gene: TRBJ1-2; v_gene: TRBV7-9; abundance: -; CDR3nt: TGTGCCAGCACCCCGGGACAGCTCGTCCAGTACACCTTC; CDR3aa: CASTPGQLVQYTF
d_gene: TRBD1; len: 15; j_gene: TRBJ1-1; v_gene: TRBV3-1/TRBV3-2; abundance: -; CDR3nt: TGTGCCAGCAGCCAAGTTACCCGGGACAGTGCTAAAGCTTTCTTT; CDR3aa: CASSQVTRDSAKAFF
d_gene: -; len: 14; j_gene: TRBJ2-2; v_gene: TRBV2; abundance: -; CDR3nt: TGTGCCAGCAGCCGGACAATCTCCACCGGGGAGCTGTTTTTT; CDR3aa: CASSRTISTGELFF
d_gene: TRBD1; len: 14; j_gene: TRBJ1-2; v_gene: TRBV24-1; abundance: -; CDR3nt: TGTGCCACCAGTTGGACAGGGGGCCCTCTTGGCTACACCTTC; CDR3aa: CATSWTGGPLGYTF
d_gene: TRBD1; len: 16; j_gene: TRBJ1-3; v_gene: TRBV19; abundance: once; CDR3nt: TGTGCCAGTAGGCAGGTGGGACAGGCCTCTGGAAACACCATATATTTT; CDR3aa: CASRQVGQASGNTIYF
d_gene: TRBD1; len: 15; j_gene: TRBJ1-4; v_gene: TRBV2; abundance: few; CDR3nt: TGTGCCAGCAGTGTTGAGGGACAGGGCGGTGAAAAACTGTTTTTT; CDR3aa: CASSVEGQGGEKLFF
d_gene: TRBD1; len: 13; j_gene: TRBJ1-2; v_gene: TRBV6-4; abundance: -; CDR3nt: TGTGCCAGCAGTGACGGGACAGGATATGGCTACACCTTC; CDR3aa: CASSDGTGYGYTF
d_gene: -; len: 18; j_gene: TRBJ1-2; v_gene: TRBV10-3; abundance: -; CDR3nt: TGTGCCATCAGCGGAACAGGGTTGGGCGTCCCGACTAATTATGGTTACACCTTC; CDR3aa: CAISGTGLGVPTNYGYTF
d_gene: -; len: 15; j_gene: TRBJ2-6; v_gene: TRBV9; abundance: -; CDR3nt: TGTGCCAGCAGCGTAGCGGATAGCGGGGCCAACGTCCTGACTTTC; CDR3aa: CASSVADSGANVLTF
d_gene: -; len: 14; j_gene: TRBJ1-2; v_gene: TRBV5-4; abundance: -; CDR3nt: TGTGCCAGCAGCTTGGAAGGGGCTACCTATGGCTACACCTTC; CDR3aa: CASSLEGATYGYTF
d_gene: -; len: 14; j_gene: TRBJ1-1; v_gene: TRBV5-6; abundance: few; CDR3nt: TGTGCCAGCAGCTTGGGGAGGAAAGGGACTGAAGCTTTCTTT; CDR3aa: CASSLGRKGTEAFF
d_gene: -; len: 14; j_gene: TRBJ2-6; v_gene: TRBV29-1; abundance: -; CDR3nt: TGCAGCGTTGGAGGCGGGGTTGGGGCCAACGTCCTGACTTTC; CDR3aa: CSVGGGVGANVLTF
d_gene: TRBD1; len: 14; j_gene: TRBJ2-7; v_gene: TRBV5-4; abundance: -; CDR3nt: TGTGCCAGCAGCTTCCGGGACAGGGACTACGAGCAGTACTTC; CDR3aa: CASSFRDRDYEQYF
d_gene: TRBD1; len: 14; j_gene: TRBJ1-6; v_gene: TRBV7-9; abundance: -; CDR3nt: TGTGCCAGCAGCCCGGGACAGAATAATTCACCCCTCCACTTT; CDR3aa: CASSPGQNNSPLHF
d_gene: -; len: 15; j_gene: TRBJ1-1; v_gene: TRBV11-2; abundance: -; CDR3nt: TGTGCCAGCAGCTTAGAAAGGAGGTTGAACACTGAAGCTTTCTTT; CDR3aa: CASSLERRLNTEAFF
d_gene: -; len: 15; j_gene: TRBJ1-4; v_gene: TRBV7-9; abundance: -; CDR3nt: TGTGCCAGCAGCTTGGGGGGACTGACTAATGAAAAACTGTTTTTT; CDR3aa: CASSLGGLTNEKLFF
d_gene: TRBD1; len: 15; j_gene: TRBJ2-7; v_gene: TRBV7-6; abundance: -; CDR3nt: TGTGCCAGCAGCTCGGACAGGGCTTACTCCTACGAGCAGTACTTC; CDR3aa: CASSSDRAYSYEQYF
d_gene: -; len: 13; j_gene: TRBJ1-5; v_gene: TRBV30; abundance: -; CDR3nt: TGTGCCTGGAGTTGGGGGCCGGGGCAGCCCCAGCATTTT; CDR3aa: CAWSWGPGQPQHF
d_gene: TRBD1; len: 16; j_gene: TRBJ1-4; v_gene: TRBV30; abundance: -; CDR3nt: TGTGCCTGGAGTGTAGCTACAGGGGGCGCGCGGGAAAAACTGTTTTTT; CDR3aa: CAWSVATGGAREKLFF
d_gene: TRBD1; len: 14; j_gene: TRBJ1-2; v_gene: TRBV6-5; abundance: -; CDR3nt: TGTGCCAGCAGCAAGGGGGCTGGTAACTATGGCTACACCTTC; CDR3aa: CASSKGAGNYGYTF
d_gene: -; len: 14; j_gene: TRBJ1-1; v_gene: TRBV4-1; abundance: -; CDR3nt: TGCGCCAGCAGCCAGGGACTACTGAACACTGAAGCTTTCTTT; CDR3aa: CASSQGLLNTEAFF
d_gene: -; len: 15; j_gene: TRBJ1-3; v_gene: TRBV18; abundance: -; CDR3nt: TGTGCCAGCTCACCATCAGGATTGTACGGAAACACCATATATTTT; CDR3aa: CASSPSGLYGNTIYF
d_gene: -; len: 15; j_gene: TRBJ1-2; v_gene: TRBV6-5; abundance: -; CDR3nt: TGTGCCAGCAGTTACAGCAGGGATTCTAACTATGGCTACACCTTC; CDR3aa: CASSYSRDSNYGYTF
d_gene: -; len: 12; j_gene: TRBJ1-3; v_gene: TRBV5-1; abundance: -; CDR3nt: TGCGCCAGCAGCTTGAGCGGAAACACCATATATTTT; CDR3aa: CASSLSGNTIYF
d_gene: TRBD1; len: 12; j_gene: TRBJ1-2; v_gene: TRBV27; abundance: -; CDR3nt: TGTGCCAGCGGATCAGACAGGGACGGCTACACCTTC; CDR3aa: CASGSDRDGYTF
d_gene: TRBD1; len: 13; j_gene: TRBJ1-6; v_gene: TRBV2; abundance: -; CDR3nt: TGTGCCAGCAGAGGACAGGGGGACTCACCCCTCCACTTT; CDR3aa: CASRGQGDSPLHF
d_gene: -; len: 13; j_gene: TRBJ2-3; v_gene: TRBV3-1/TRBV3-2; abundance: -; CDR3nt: TGTGCCAGCAGCCAAATGGAGACAGATACGCAGTATTTT; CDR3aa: CASSQMETDTQYF
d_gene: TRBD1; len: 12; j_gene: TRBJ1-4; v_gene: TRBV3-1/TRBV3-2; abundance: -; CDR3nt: TGTGCCAGCTCAGGGGGAGCTGAAAAACTGTTTTTT; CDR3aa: CASSGGAEKLFF
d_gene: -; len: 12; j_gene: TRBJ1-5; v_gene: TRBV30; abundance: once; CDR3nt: TGTGCCTGGAGTTTAACATCTCAGCCCCAGCATTTT; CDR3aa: CAWSLTSQPQHF
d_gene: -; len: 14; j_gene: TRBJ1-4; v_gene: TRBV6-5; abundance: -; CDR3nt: TGTGCCAGCAGCATGACAGCCTCTAATGAAAAACTGTTTTTT; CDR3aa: CASSMTASNEKLFF
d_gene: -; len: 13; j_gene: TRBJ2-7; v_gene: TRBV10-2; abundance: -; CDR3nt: TGCGCCAGCAGTGAAGTAGGGGGTTACGAGCAGTACTTC; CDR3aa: CASSEVGGYEQYF
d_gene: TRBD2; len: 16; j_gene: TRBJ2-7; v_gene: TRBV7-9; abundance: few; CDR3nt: TGTGCCAGCAGCGCTACGACTAGCGGGACCTCCTACGAGCAGTACTTC; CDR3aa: CASSATTSGTSYEQYF
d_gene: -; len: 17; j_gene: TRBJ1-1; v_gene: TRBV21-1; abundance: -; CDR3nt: TGTGCCAGCAGCAAAGATGGCTCGGGACAGTGGAACACTGAAGCTTTCTTT; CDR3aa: CASSKDGSGQWNTEAFF
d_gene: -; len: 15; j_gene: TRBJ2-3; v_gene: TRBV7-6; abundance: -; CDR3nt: TGTGCCAGCAGCTTAGGGGGGACTAGCACAGATACGCAGTATTTT; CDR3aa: CASSLGGTSTDTQYF
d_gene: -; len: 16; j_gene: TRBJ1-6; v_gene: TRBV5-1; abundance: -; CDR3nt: TGCGCCAGCAGCTGGACCCGACAGGCCTCGGGTGGACCCCTCCACTTT; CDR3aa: CASSWTRQASGGPLHF
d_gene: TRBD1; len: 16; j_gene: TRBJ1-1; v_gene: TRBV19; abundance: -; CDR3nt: TGTGCCAGTAGTTTCCGACTCGGACAGGGAGACACTGAAGCTTTCTTT; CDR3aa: CASSFRLGQGDTEAFF
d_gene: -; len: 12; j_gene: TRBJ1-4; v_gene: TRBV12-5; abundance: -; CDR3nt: TGTGCTAGTGGTTTGGCGACAGAAAAACTGTTTTTT; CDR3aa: CASGLATEKLFF
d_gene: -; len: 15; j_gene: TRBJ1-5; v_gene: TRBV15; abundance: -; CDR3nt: TGTGCCACCAGCAGCGCCAGGGTTGGCAATCAGCCCCAGCATTTT; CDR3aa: CATSSARVGNQPQHF
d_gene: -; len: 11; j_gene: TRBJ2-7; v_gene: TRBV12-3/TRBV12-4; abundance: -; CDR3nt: TGTGCCAGCAGTTTAGGGAGGGAGCAGTACTTC; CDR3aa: CASSLGREQYF
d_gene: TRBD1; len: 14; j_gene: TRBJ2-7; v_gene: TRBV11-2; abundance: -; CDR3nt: TGTGCCAGCAGCGAAATAGGGGACAGCTACGAGCAGTACTTC; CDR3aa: CASSEIGDSYEQYF
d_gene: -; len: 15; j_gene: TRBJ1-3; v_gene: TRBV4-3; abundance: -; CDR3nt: TGCGCCAGCAGCGAAGATTCAGGGGCCGGAAACACCATATATTTT; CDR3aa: CASSEDSGAGNTIYF
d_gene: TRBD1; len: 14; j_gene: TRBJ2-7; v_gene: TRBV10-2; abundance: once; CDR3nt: TGCGCCAGCGCAGACAGGGGTTATGGCTACGAGCAGTACTTC; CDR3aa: CASADRGYGYEQYF
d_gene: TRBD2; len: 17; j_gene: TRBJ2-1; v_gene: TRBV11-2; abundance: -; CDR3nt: TGTGCCAGCAGCCGCCTAGCCTCGCCGGGAGGAGGCAATGAGCAGTTCTTC; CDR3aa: CASSRLASPGGGNEQFF
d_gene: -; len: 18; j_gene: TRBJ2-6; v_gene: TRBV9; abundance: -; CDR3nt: TGTGCCAGCAGCGAGAGGGGTACAACAGGGTTCGGGGCCAACGTCCTGACTTTC; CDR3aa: CASSERGTTGFGANVLTF
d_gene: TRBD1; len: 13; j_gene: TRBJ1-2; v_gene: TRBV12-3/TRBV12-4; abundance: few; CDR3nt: TGTGCCAGCAGTGTCGGACAGGGGGGTGGCTACACCTTC; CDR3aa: CASSVGQGGGYTF
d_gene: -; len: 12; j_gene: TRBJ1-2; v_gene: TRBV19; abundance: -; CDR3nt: TGTGCCAGTAGTGCTGGCGGACAGTTCTACACCTTC; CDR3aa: CASSAGGQFYTF
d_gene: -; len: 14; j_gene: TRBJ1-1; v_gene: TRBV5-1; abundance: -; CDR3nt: TGCGCCAGCAGCTTGGACAGCTCGAACACTGAAGCTTTCTTT; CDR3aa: CASSLDSSNTEAFF
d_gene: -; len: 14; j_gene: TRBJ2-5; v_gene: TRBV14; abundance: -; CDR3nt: TGTGCCAGCAGCCAACCAAATAGCTGGGAGACCCAGTACTTC; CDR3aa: CASSQPNSWETQYF
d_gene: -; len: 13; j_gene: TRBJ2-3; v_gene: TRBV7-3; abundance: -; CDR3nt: TGTGCCAGCAGCTTAGGCCAAGCAGATACGCAGTATTTT; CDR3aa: CASSLGQADTQYF
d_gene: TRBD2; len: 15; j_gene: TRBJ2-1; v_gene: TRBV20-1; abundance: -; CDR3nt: TGCAGTGCTAGTAACCTTCAGCGGGGGGGTCGTGAGCAGTTCTTC; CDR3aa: CSASNLQRGGREQFF
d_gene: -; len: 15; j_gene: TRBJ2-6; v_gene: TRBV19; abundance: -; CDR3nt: TGTGCCAGTCGCTCCGGGGGCTCTGGGGCCAACGTCCTGACTTTC; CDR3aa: CASRSGGSGANVLTF